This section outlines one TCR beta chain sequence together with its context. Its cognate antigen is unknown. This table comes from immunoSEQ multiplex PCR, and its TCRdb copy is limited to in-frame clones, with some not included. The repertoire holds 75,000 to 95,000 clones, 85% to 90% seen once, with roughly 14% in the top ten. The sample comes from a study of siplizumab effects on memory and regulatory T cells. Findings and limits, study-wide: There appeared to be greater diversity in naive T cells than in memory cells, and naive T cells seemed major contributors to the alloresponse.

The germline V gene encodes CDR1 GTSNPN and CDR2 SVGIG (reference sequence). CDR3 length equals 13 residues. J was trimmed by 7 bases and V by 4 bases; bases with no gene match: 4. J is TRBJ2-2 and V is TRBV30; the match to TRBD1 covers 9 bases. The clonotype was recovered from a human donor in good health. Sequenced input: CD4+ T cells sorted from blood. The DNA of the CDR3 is TGTGCCTGGACAACAGGGGGCTACGGGGAGCTGTTTTTT. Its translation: CAWTTGGYGELFF.